Below, one T cell receptor (beta chain) is given with its context. Its target antigen remains unknown. This entry comes from a study of T cells expressing NK-cell markers (dated by TCRdb to 2018 to 2020). Regarding the complete study: TCR beta-chain repertoires were profiled in sorted CD3+CD56+NKG2C+, CD3+CD56+NKG2C- and CD3+CD56-NKG2C+ T-cell subsets from eight donors. Libraries were sequenced as 2 x 150 bp reads on Illumina HiSeq 2000/2500, MiSeq or NextSeq. Among the eight sequenced donors, seven were HCMV-seropositive and one was HCMV-seronegative. All eight donors whose samples were sequenced were randomly selected healthy volunteers, three of them men and five women.

On the study overall, not on this receptor specifically: Those dominant clonotypes were again the most abundant among CD3+CD56-NKG2C+ cells in a few donors, at roughly 25-65%. In several donors, the dominant CD3+CD56+NKG2C+ clonotypes were found to rank among the top 10 CD8+ clonotypes and to make up roughly 1.0-7.5% of CD8+ T cells. Whether the expanded NKG2C-expressing T cell clones were specific for HCMV antigens was left unclear.

HCMV-specific IgG was detected in serum with a commercial ELISA kit to determine HCMV serostatus. Ficoll density gradient centrifugation was used to isolate peripheral blood mononuclear cells from blood. Instrument on record: Illumina HiSeq 2000. TCR beta cDNA libraries were prepared using 5'RACE template switching, which introduced a universal primer site and unique molecular identifiers. Synthesis of cDNA was primed from the TCR beta constant segment and was followed by two consecutive PCR amplification steps. Processing in the source paper ran as follows. MIGEC handled demultiplexing of the reads and grouping by UMI, while MiTCR was used to assemble and quantify clonotypes. To exclude erroneous sequences, only TCR cDNA sequences supported by at least two reads were retained. Downstream repertoire analysis used the tcR package, and clonotypes were matched across fractions by CDR3 nucleotide sequence plus V segment. Antigen specificity was annotated against VDJdb with VDJmatch, allowing one amino acid substitution in CDR3. Reads reprocessed by TCRdb are summarized as one entry per CDR3 protein sequence, and DNA is absent. TCRdb's processing, not the authors' own work, is the source of the V and J calls. The sample table gives roughly 280,000 distinct CDR3 sequences. Together, the top ten hold approximately 0.39% of the sample.

Material for sequencing was blood T cells: a sorted CD56 or NKG2C T cell subset, CD4+ or CD8+ T cells, or bulk PBMC T cells (not recorded which). This sequence originates from a man aged 18 to 29 in good health. Donor details come from another sample of the same person, matched by shared clones.

CDR3 region: CASNPATTNEKLFF. This receptor chain uses TRBV23-1 and TRBJ1-4; as DNA is missing, the TRBD1 call by TCRdb cannot be tested. TRBV23-1 is given ORF status, its function remaining uncertain. Spanning cysteine to phenylalanine, the CDR3 consists of 14 amino acids. No DNA sequence was recorded.